This entry features one TCR beta chain sequence. The target antigen is unknown. The record originates from a study of human T cells and chemical hapten exposure. MiXCR, applied by TCRdb to the RACE reads, yields one record per CDR3 protein. The data contain some 190,000 distinct CDR3 sequences, 20% to 25% of them singletons. Time point noted: patch test 1, 2 weeks after DPC sensitization. Noted treatment: therapeutic diphenylcyclopropenone sensitization with weekly scalp DPC. The CDR3 is 16 amino acids. The J segment lost 0 bases and the V segment lost 1 base, leaving 2 bases of the junction unmatched. The germline V gene has CDR1 SGHTA and CDR2 FQGNSA. General observations from the study: The immune response of these alopecia patients might not match healthy individuals'. DPC sensitization produced no change in TCRs with frequency above 1 in 1000.

The clonotype comes from a woman aged 50 to 65 with alopecia areata. Some clones in this sample may be carry-over from other donors' samples. The starting material was whole blood, obtained in connection with sensitization to the hapten diphenylcyclopropenone (DPC). This sequence joins TRBV7-2 and TRBJ2-3, with TRBD2 matching over 9 bases. The CDR3 region has the DNA TGTGCCAGCAGCTTAGATAGCGGGGGTAGCACAGATACGCAGTATTTT. Encoded protein: CASSLDSGGSTDTQYF.